The T cell receptor beta chain described here comes from a study of blood T cell repertoires in COVID-19. Background on the study: Italy, Spain and the United States were the sources of the convalescent and acute COVID-19 samples. T cells, B-cell-depleted T cells, or PBMCs supplied cDNA or gDNA.

This CDR3 is built from 17 residues. V was pared by 11 bases and J by 0 bases, with 23 bases between. Germline V gene data show CDR1 as SEHNR and CDR2 as FQNEAQ (reference sequence). Methods used by the authors: From reference gene primer amplification, estimates of nucleated cell counts were derived. Clones were read by immunoSEQ multiplex PCR, and TCRdb kept only the in-frame ones, dropping some. V, J and clone size are taken as reported in that table, and D and trimming were inferred from the DNA itself. The repertoire holds a few hundred thousand clones, 85% to 90% seen once, with roughly 5% in the top ten.

The receptor's source is a woman aged 40 to 49 who had recovered from COVID-19. The rearrangement joins TRBV7-9 to TRBJ1-3, with D perhaps TRBD1 (6 bases). Input material: peripheral blood. CDR3 DNA sequence: TGTGCCGGCTCGGATTCAGACAGGTCTGGCTCTGGAAACACCATATATTTT. It yields the protein CAGSDSDRSGSGNTIYF.